These T cell receptor beta chains were read from a single sample in a study of cytomegalovirus exposure and HLA in healthy donors. Clones were read by immunoSEQ multiplex PCR, and TCRdb kept only the in-frame ones, dropping some. The sample contains more than 150,000 clones, 84% of which appear only once. Sample: PBMCs. These TCRs come from a boy aged 2 to 9 in good health and CMV-seronegative. The CDR3 runs from the conserved cysteine through the conserved F or W. A D gene is named only where the DNA matches it firmly. The size entry is marked missing in some rows and otherwise reads once, few, many or a size class.

J | D | V | size | CDR3 | DNA
TRBJ2-7 | TRBD2 | TRBV6-1 | - | CASSDSGRGSYTYEQYF | TGTGCCAGCAGTGATAGCGGGAGGGGCTCGTACACCTACGAGCAGTACTTC
TRBJ2-5 | - | TRBV4-2 | - | CASSQVSQETQYF | TGTGCCAGCAGCCAAGTCTCCCAAGAGACCCAGTACTTC
TRBJ2-7 | TRBD1 | TRBV14 | - | CASSPLDRGYEQYF | TGTGCCAGCAGCCCGCTCGACAGGGGCTACGAGCAGTACTTC
TRBJ1-5 | - | TRBV6-4 | - | CASSEQLNQPQHF | TGTGCCAGCAGTGAACAGCTCAATCAGCCCCAGCATTTT
TRBJ2-7 | - | TRBV6-6 | - | CASSYSDSSYEQYF | TGTGCCAGCAGTTACTCAGACAGCTCCTACGAGCAGTACTTC
TRBJ1-4 | - | TRBV2 | - | CASSDGGKANEKLFF | TGTGCCAGCAGTGACGGGGGGAAAGCTAATGAAAAACTGTTTTTT
TRBJ2-7 | TRBD2 | TRBV6-6 | - | CASSTGGLYEQYF | TGTGCCAGCAGTACGGGGGGGCTCTACGAGCAGTACTTC
TRBJ2-1 | - | TRBV29-1 | - | CSVVSGWFNEQFF | TGCAGCGTTGTGAGCGGGTGGTTTAATGAGCAGTTCTTC
TRBJ2-7 | TRBD1 | TRBV11-2 | - | CASSFTGQIYEQYF | TGTGCCAGCAGCTTTACGGGACAGATCTACGAGCAGTACTTC
TRBJ2-3 | TRBD2 | TRBV29-1 | - | CSVSGLASTDTQYF | TGCAGCGTTTCCGGACTAGCCAGCACAGATACGCAGTATTTT
TRBJ2-1 | TRBD2 | TRBV7-2 | few | CASSLGGLAGVFF | TGTGCCAGCAGCTTAGGTGGACTAGCGGGAGTCTTCTTC
TRBJ2-7 | - | TRBV28 | once | CASSLRGGTYEQYF | TGTGCCAGCAGTTTAAGGGGGGGTACCTACGAGCAGTACTTC
TRBJ1-5 | - | TRBV19 | few | CASSIREYQPQHF | TGTGCCAGTAGTATCAGGGAATATCAGCCCCAGCATTTT
TRBJ1-5 | TRBD1 | TRBV2 | - | CASSTQQGDSNQPQHF | TGTGCCAGCAGTACGCAGCAGGGGGATAGCAATCAGCCCCAGCATTTT
TRBJ2-1 | TRBD2 | TRBV7-2 | - | CASSTPTGTSGYNEQFF | TGTGCCAGCAGCACACCCACCGGGACTAGCGGGTACAATGAGCAGTTCTTC
TRBJ2-3 | - | TRBV5-4 | once | CASSYQGRTDTQYF | TGTGCCAGCAGCTACCAGGGGAGAACAGATACGCAGTATTTT
TRBJ2-5 | TRBD1 | TRBV29-1 | - | CSVEPTGQGIGETQYF | TGCAGCGTTGAACCTACCGGACAGGGGATAGGAGAGACCCAGTACTTC
TRBJ2-3 | - | TRBV28 | - | CASSLQGYTDTQYF | TGTGCCAGCAGTTTACAGGGATACACAGATACGCAGTATTTT
TRBJ2-6 | - | TRBV28 | once | CASSLQGVRANVLTF | TGTGCCAGCAGTTTACAGGGTGTAAGAGCCAACGTCCTGACTTTC
TRBJ2-3 | TRBD2 | TRBV27 | - | CASRGLDDGDTQYF | TGTGCCAGCAGGGGACTAGACGACGGAGATACGCAGTATTTT
TRBJ2-1 | TRBD1 | TRBV6-5 | - | CASRSRGPSYNEQFF | TGTGCCAGCAGATCCAGGGGGCCTTCCTACAATGAGCAGTTCTTC
TRBJ1-5 | TRBD1 | TRBV7-9 | - | CAVGTGASSLNQPQHF | TGTGCCGTAGGGACAGGGGCCTCCTCCCTCAATCAGCCCCAGCATTTT
TRBJ1-3 | - | TRBV5-6 | - | CASSSASSGGNTIYF | TGTGCCAGCAGCTCGGCCAGTTCAGGAGGAAACACCATATATTTT
TRBJ1-2 | - | TRBV27 | - | CASRTPQSGGYGYTF | TGTGCCAGCAGGACCCCGCAGTCGGGTGGCTATGGCTACACCTTC
TRBJ2-7 | TRBD1 | TRBV7-9 | - | CASSLTPGTGEDF | TGTGCCAGCAGCTTGACACCCGGGACAGGGGAGGACTTC
TRBJ2-7 | TRBD2 | TRBV9 | - | CASSVSGSSEQYF | TGTGCCAGCAGCGTTAGCGGGAGCTCCGAGCAGTACTTC
TRBJ2-7 | - | TRBV6-1 | - | CASSARQNTFYEQYF | TGTGCCAGCAGTGCTAGACAGAATACCTTCTACGAGCAGTACTTC
TRBJ1-1 | TRBD1 | TRBV27 | - | CASSPQTGWSTEAFF | TGTGCCAGCAGTCCCCAGACAGGGTGGAGCACTGAAGCTTTCTTT
TRBJ2-2 | TRBD2 | TRBV19 | - | CASNNIRLADVNGTGELFF | TGTGCCAGTAATAACATACGGCTAGCGGACGTAAACGGCACCGGGGAGCTGTTTTTT
TRBJ1-1 | - | TRBV29-1 | - | CSVETGPNTEAFF | TGCAGCGTTGAAACAGGGCCCAACACTGAAGCTTTCTTT
TRBJ2-7 | - | TRBV27 | - | CASSTAYEQYF | TGTGCCAGCAGTACAGCCTACGAGCAGTACTTC
TRBJ1-1 | TRBD1 | TRBV5-6 | - | CASSSPGQFGVSAEAFF | TGTGCCAGCAGCTCGCCGGGACAGTTCGGCGTGTCTGCTGAAGCTTTCTTT
TRBJ1-6 | - | TRBV5-4 | - | CASSAGQVNSPLHF | TGTGCCAGCAGTGCGGGGCAGGTTAATTCACCCCTCCACTTT
TRBJ2-7 | - | TRBV5-4 | - | CARAVLSAKSYEQYF | TGTGCCAGAGCCGTACTCAGCGCGAAATCCTACGAGCAGTACTTC
TRBJ1-4 | TRBD1 | TRBV10-1 | - | CASRAGTGEKLFF | TGCGCCAGCAGGGCCGGGACAGGTGAAAAACTGTTTTTT
TRBJ2-4 | TRBD1 | TRBV19 | - | CASTLRAGGGDIQYF | TGTGCCAGTACCCTTCGGGCAGGGGGTGGGGACATTCAGTACTTC
TRBJ2-7 | TRBD2 | TRBV15 | - | CATSPGLGNYEQYF | TGTGCCACCAGCCCGGGACTAGGAAACTACGAGCAGTACTTC
TRBJ2-1 | TRBD1 | TRBV2 | - | CASRLQGWDEQFF | TGTGCCAGCAGACTACAGGGGTGGGATGAGCAGTTCTTC
TRBJ1-2 | - | TRBV7-6 | - | CASSLAPDSGYTF | TGTGCCAGCAGCTTAGCGCCCGACAGCGGCTACACCTTC
TRBJ1-5 | - | TRBV5-6 | few | CASSLGAGVRQPQHF | TGTGCCAGCAGCTTGGGGGCAGGGGTGAGGCAGCCCCAGCATTTT
TRBJ1-1 | - | TRBV19 | - | CASSPQGLQNTEAFF | TGTGCCAGTAGTCCCCAGGGACTCCAGAACACTGAAGCTTTCTTT
TRBJ1-2 | TRBD1 | TRBV12-5 | - | CASGLALGTGSGYTF | TGTGCTAGTGGTTTGGCTCTTGGGACAGGGAGTGGCTACACCTTC
TRBJ2-1 | - | TRBV19 | - | CASSMLSGNNEQFF | TGTGCCAGTAGTATGTTGTCCGGGAACAATGAGCAGTTCTTC
TRBJ1-4 | TRBD1 | TRBV6-5 | - | CASSYSKARGKLFF | TGTGCCAGCAGTTACTCGAAGGCCAGGGGGAAACTGTTTTTT
TRBJ2-7 | - | TRBV5-1 | once | CASSLGRDYEQYF | TGCGCCAGCAGCTTGGGGCGGGACTACGAGCAGTACTTC
TRBJ2-6 | - | TRBV18 | - | CASQAGQAFSGANVLTF | TGTGCCAGCCAAGCGGGACAGGCCTTCTCTGGGGCCAACGTCCTGACTTTC
TRBJ1-1 | - | TRBV28 | - | CASSLNSPGEAFF | TGTGCCAGCAGTTTAAACAGTCCTGGTGAAGCTTTCTTT
TRBJ2-5 | - | TRBV5-6 | once | CASSLISVQETQYF | TGTGCCAGCAGCTTGATTTCAGTACAAGAGACCCAGTACTTC
TRBJ1-2 | - | TRBV5-1 | - | CASSFRGWNYGYTF | TGCGCCAGCAGCTTCCGGGGATGGAACTATGGCTACACCTTC
TRBJ1-1 | - | TRBV29-1 | - | CSVDRGISEAFF | TGCAGCGTTGACAGGGGTATCTCTGAAGCTTTCTTT
TRBJ2-7 | - | TRBV10-3 | - | CAISPEGYEQYF | TGTGCCATCAGTCCCGAGGGCTACGAGCAGTACTTC
TRBJ1-3 | TRBD1 | TRBV2 | - | CASSGDRPSSGNTIYF | TGTGCCAGCAGTGGGGACAGGCCGTCCTCTGGAAACACCATATATTTT
TRBJ2-3 | TRBD2 | TRBV27 | - | CASSLAGGSDTQYF | TGTGCCAGCAGTTTAGCGGGAGGGTCAGATACGCAGTATTTT
TRBJ2-2 | - | TRBV7-9 | - | CASSLARNTGELFF | TGTGCCAGCAGCTTAGCTAGAAACACCGGGGAGCTGTTTTTT
TRBJ2-7 | - | TRBV6-6 | few | CASSYSTGREDEQYF | TGTGCCAGCAGTTACTCGACCGGCAGGGAGGACGAGCAGTACTTC
TRBJ1-2 | TRBD1 | TRBV6-1 | - | CASSEGYGTGAYGYTF | TGTGCCAGCAGTGAAGGTTATGGGACAGGAGCCTATGGCTACACCTTC